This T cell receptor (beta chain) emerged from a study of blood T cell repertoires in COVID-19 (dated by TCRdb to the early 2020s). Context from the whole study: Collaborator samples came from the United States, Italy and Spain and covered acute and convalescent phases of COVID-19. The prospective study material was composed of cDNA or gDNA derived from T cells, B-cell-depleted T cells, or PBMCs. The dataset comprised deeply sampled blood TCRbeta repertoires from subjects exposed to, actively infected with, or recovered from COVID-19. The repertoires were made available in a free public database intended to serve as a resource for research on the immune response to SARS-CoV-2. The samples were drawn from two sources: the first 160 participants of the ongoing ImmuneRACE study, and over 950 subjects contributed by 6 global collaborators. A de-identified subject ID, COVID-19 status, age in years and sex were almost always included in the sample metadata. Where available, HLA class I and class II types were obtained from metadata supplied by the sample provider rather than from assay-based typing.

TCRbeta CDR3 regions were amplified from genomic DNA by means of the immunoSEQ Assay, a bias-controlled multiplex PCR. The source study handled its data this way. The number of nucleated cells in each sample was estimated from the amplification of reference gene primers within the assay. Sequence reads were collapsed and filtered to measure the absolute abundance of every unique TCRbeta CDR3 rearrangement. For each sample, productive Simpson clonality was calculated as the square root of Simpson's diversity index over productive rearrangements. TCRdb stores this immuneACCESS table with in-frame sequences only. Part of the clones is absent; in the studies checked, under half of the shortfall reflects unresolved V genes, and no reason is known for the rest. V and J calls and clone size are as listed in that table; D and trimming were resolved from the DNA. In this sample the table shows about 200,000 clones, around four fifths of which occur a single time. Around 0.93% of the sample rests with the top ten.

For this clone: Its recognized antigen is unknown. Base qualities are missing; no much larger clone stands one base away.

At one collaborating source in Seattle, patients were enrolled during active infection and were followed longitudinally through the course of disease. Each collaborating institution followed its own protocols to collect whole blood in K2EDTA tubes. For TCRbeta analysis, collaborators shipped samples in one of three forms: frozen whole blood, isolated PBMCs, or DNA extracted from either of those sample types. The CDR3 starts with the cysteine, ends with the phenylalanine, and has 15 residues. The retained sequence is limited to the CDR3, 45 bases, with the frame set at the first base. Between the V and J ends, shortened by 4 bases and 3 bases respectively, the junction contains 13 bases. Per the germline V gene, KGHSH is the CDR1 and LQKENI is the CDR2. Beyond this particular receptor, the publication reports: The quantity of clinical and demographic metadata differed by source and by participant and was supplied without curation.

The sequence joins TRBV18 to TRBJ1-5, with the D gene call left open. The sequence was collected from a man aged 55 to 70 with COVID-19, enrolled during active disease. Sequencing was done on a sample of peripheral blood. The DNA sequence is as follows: TGTGCCAGCTCACAAGGTCAGGCGCCCAATCAGCCCCAGCATTTT. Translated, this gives CASSQGQAPNQPQHF.